Below are 9 T cell receptor beta chains sequenced from a single sample in a study of CD8 T cells in Susac syndrome. Random hexamers served to reverse transcribe roughly 0.5 to 1 ug RNA. TCRdb itself ran the immunoSEQ multiplex PCR reads through MiXCR, one entry per CDR3 protein. In the table there are about 250,000 distinct CDR3 sequences, 85% to 95% of which are singletons. The sample comprised CD4+ T cells from PBMCs. These receptor sequences come from a human donor with multiple sclerosis.

The chain links TRBV20-1 to TRBJ2-2; D remains unclear. Trimming left V 3 bases short and J 4 bases short, with 6 bases between. The CDR3 totals 12 residues. Germline V gene lookup returns CDR1 DFQATT and CDR2 SNEGSKA (reference sequence). The CDR3 bases are TGCAGTGCTAGGGTATTCACCGGGGAGCTGTTTTTT. Translation: CSARVFTGELFF.

The chain combines TRBV20-1 with TRBJ1-6; D unresolved. V was cut by 3 bases and J by 9 bases, with 15 bases left in between. In germline, CDR1 is DFQATT, CDR2 SNEGSKA (reference sequence). This CDR3 spans 14 amino acids. In nucleotides, the CDR3 is TGCAGTGCTAGGCCGAGTGGGAGTGGTTCACCCCTCCACTTT. This sequence encodes CSARPSGSGSPLHF.

The rearrangement uses TRBV5-4 and TRBJ2-5; D is possibly TRBD1 (5 bases). The V gene lost 1 base and the J gene lost 0 bases, with 10 bases spanning the gap. Looked up from germline, CDR1 is SGHNT and CDR2 is YYREEE (reference sequence). CDR3 length: 15 amino acids. The CDR3 DNA sequence: TGTGCCAGCAGCTTGTGGGGCCGAGACCAAGAGACCCAGTACTTC. Protein sequence: CASSLWGRDQETQYF. The variable domain in full, completed from reference TRBV5-4 and TRBJ2-5, reads ETGVTQSPTHLIKTRGQQVTLRCSSQSGHNTVSWYQQALGQGPQFIFQYYREEENGRGNFPPRFSGLQFPNYSSELNVNALELDDSALYLCASSLWGRDQETQYFGPGTRLLVL.

V gene TRBV6-5 combines with J gene TRBJ2-5; D possibly corresponds to TRBD2 (6 bases). The V end was cut by 1 base, the J end by 2 bases, with 11 bases between. The germline V gene encodes CDR1 MNHEY and CDR2 SVGAGI. This CDR3 has 15 amino acids. CDR3 amino acids: CASSYLAGTQETQYF. The CDR3 nucleotides read TGTGCCAGCAGTTACTTAGCAGGGACTCAAGAGACCCAGTACTTC.

Only one count was recorded for this clonotype. This chain connects TRBV7-2 to TRBJ2-1, with 7 bases matching TRBD1. The CDR3 has 17 residues. Looked up from germline, CDR1 is SGHTA and CDR2 is FQGNSA. V dropped 3 bases and J dropped 4; count of bases not matched to a gene: 12. CDR3 protein: CASSFPGRGPSYNEQFF. CDR3 sequence (DNA): TGTGCCAGCAGCTTCCCCGGTAGGGGGCCTTCGTACAATGAGCAGTTCTTC.

The CDR3 bases are TGTGCCAGCAGTTTTGGTGACAGGGAAGTCTACGAGCAGTACGTC. It is translated as CASSFGDREVYEQYV. The chain joins TRBV27 to TRBJ2-7; the match to TRBD1 covers 7 bases. The V gene end was trimmed by 3 bases and the J gene end by 3 bases; junction bases not matched to a gene: 8. The CDR3 covers 15 residues. The germline V gene encodes CDR1 MNHEY and CDR2 SMNVEV (reference sequence).

This clonotype showed up just a few times. The genes are TRBV29-1 and TRBJ2-7; D tentatively fits TRBD1 or TRBD2 (5 bases each). Trimming took off 4 bases at V and 7 bases at J, with 17 bases between the two ends. Germline CDR1 reads SQVTM; CDR2 reads ANQGSEA. CDR3 size: 13 residues. This chain's CDR3 is CSVAAGQRGEQYF. The CDR3 coding sequence is TGCAGCGTTGCGGCAGGGCAGAGGGGTGAGCAGTACTTC.

The CDR3 loop reads CASSFRQGATEAFF. CDR3 nucleotides: TGTGCCAGCAGCTTTAGACAGGGGGCAACTGAAGCTTTCTTT. The gene calls are TRBV9 and TRBJ1-1; 10 bases align to TRBD1. The CDR3 has 14 residues. Germline CDR1 SGDLS, CDR2 YYNGEE. With V trimmed by 4 bases and J by 5 bases, 5 bases remained unmatched.

V gene TRBV20-1 combines with J gene TRBJ2-5; 12 bases map to TRBD2. Per germline, CDR1 DFQATT and CDR2 SNEGSKA (reference sequence). With 6 bases clipped from V and 9 bases from J, the junction kept 14 bases outside the gene matches. The CDR3 length is 15 residues. As DNA, the CDR3 is TGCAGTGCCGTTGCTCTAGCGGGAGGGCTTGAGGCCCAGTACTTC. It is translated as CSAVALAGGLEAQYF.